What follows are 9 T cell receptor beta chains derived from one specimen sequenced in a study of shared clonotypes between healthy human individuals (dated by TCRdb to between 2020 and 2021). The library was generated by the immunoSEQ multiplex PCR assay. TCRdb took over this immuneACCESS table, retaining in-frame rearrangements with V and J assigned. Such tables are incomplete; in checked studies, under half of the missing clones stem from an unresolved V gene, and the remainder is unexplained. Within this sample are about 1.5 million clones, with approximately 98% of them counted one time only. In total, the top ten clones hold around 0.45% of the sample. Sequencing was done on a sample of naive CD4+ T cells sorted from blood. The cell subset or site label, read with the paper, signifies: CD45RA+ positively selected. These receptors were obtained from a man between 25 and 39 years old in good health.

The genes are TRBV28 and TRBJ1-4; 8 bases map to TRBD1. The junction had 6 bases not matched to a gene; V was cut back by 4 bases and J by 8 bases. The CDR3 has 14 amino acids. The germline gives CDR1 MDHEN, CDR2 SYDVKM. In DNA, the CDR3 is TGTGCCAGCAGTTCGGGACAGGCAGACGAAAAACTGTTTTTT. This translates into CASSSGQADEKLFF.

This clone was found once. This chain uses TRBV5-1 with TRBJ1-4; TRBD1 matches 8 bases. V shed 4 bases and J 4 bases; nucleotides not matched to a gene: 3. The germline V gene has CDR1 SGHRS and CDR2 YFSETQ. The CDR3 spans 14 residues. Here the CDR3 reads CASSMDRVNEKLFF. For the CDR3, the DNA is TGCGCCAGCAGCATGGACAGGGTTAATGAAAAACTGTTTTTT.

The DNA for the CDR3 is TGTGCCAGCAGCCCGACCGGACGGTTGAACACTGAAGCTTTCTTT. Translating it yields CASSPTGRLNTEAFF. The chain carries TRBV5-6 and TRBJ1-1; no reliable D call. The germline gives CDR1 SGHDT, CDR2 YYEEEE. The V end lost 4 bases, the J end lost 0 bases, and 13 bases lay between the germline ends. The CDR3 spans 15 residues.

The chain has TRBV10-1 and TRBJ2-1, with 7 bases lining up with TRBD2. CDR3 size: 15 residues. Trimming took 3 bases from V and 2 from J; bases not matched to a gene: 4. The germline gives CDR1 WNHNN, CDR2 SYGVQD (reference sequence). CDR3 sequence (DNA): TGCGCCAGCAGTGACTTAGCGGGTGCCTACAATGAGCAGTTCTTC. Residues: CASSDLAGAYNEQFF.

J is TRBJ2-5 and V is TRBV5-1; tentatively, D is TRBD1 (6 bases). Trimming took off 0 bases at V and 4 bases at J, with 16 bases between the two ends. The CDR3 contains 16 residues. Germline CDR1 and CDR2: SGHRS and YFSETQ. CDR3 sequence: CASSLGTAEQLETQYF. The CDR3 DNA reads TGCGCCAGCAGCTTGGGGACAGCCGAACAACTAGAGACCCAGTACTTC.

The CDR3: CASSEALGAYYEQYF. The CDR3 DNA reads TGTGCCAGCAGTGAAGCACTAGGCGCTTACTACGAGCAGTACTTC. The chain uses TRBV6-1 and TRBJ2-7, with D possibly being TRBD2 (5 bases). The V and J ends lost 0 bases and 3 bases respectively, with 12 bases between them. CDR1 is MNHNS and CDR2 is SASEGT in the germline V gene. The CDR3 is 15 amino acids.

The chain recombines TRBV11-2 with TRBJ2-5; a possible D gene is TRBD2 (6 bases). Germline loops: CDR1 SGHAT, CDR2 FQNNGV. The germline V and J ends were trimmed by 4 bases and 1 base, with 13 bases remaining between them. This CDR3 has 15 amino acids. The CDR3 sequence is CASSSGEVSQETQYF. The CDR3, as DNA: TGTGCCAGCAGCTCGGGGGAGGTGAGCCAAGAGACCCAGTACTTC.

The chain combines TRBV11-3 with TRBJ2-1; 7 bases agree with TRBD1. The CDR3 runs 15 residues. V gave up 4 bases and J gave up 5 bases; unmatched junction bases: 8. Germline V gene sequence: CDR1 SGHNT, CDR2 YENEEA. CDR3 DNA sequence: TGTGCCAGCAGCTCAATTAACAGGGGCGACAATGAGCAGTTCTTC. Encoded protein: CASSSINRGDNEQFF. Full variable domain (remainder filled in from reference TRBV11-3 and TRBJ2-1): EAGVVQSPRYKIIEKKQPVAFWCNPISGHNTLYWYLQNLGQGPELLIRYENEEAVDDSQLPKDRFSAERLKGVDSTLKIQPAELGDSAVYLCASSSINRGDNEQFFGPGTRLTVL.

The chain carries TRBV5-1 and TRBJ1-4; tentative D call: TRBD1 (6 bases). From germline, CDR1 is SGHRS and CDR2 YFSETQ. The CDR3 is 14 residues long. Trimming pared 3 bases from V and 3 bases from J, leaving 9 bases between. The chain's CDR3 is CASSSQGSNEKLFF. In DNA, the CDR3 is TGCGCCAGCAGCTCACAGGGTTCTAATGAAAAACTGTTTTTT.